This TCR beta chain was sequenced for a study of Graves' ophthalmopathy and Graves' hyperthyroidism. This clonotype occurred many times. V gave up 4 bases and J gave up 4 bases; unmatched junction bases: 7. CDR3 length: 16 residues. CDR1 and CDR2 (germline): ENHRY, SYGVKD. Scientists amplified the TCR beta CDR3 regions from RNA transcripts. Second-round multiplex PCR followed a first-round RT-PCR using HTBI primers. TCRdb reprocessed the multiplex PCR reads with MiXCR, giving one entry per CDR3 protein. The repertoire holds hundreds of thousands of distinct CDR3 sequences, more than 40% seen once, with over 2.5% in the top ten.

This TCR derives from an adult man with Graves' ophthalmopathy. The chain uses TRBV10-3 and TRBJ2-2; 9 nucleotides line up with TRBD2. Sequenced sample: peripheral blood. This CDR3 reads CAISVSEAGGTGELFF. In DNA, the CDR3 is TGTGCCATCAGTGTTAGCGAAGCGGGAGGCACCGGGGAGCTGTTTTTT.